These 21 T cell receptor beta chains were all obtained from the same sample, sequenced in a study of T cell clones after liver transplantation. Profiling relied on immunoSEQ multiplex PCR, and the TCRdb table lists in-frame clones only, not all of them. Of tens of thousands of clones in the sample, about 73% were seen once. Sequenced here: CD4+ T cells from blood, sampled at the roughly 15-month timepoint. These receptors all come from a human patient who received a liver transplant. Some T cells may trace back to the graft donor.

The chain is built from TRBV29-1 and TRBJ2-4, with 8 bases fitting TRBD1. Trimming took 5 bases from V and 5 from J; bases not matched to a gene: 5. In germline, CDR1 is SQVTM, CDR2 ANQGSEA. This CDR3 is built from 13 residues. The CDR3 nucleotides read TGCAGCGTTTCCGGACAGGGAGAAAACATTCAGTACTTC. Residues: CSVSGQGENIQYF. Together with reference TRBV29-1 and TRBJ2-4, the CDR3 gives the full variable domain: SAVISQKPSRDICQRGTSLTIQCQVDSQVTMMFWYRQQPGQSLTLIATANQGSEATYESGFVIDKFPISRPNLTFSTLTVSNMSPEDSSIYLCSVSGQGENIQYFGAGTRLSVL.

The V and J genes are TRBV6-5 and TRBJ2-4; D is possibly TRBD2 (5 bases). The CDR3 runs 14 residues. V was shortened by 6 bases and J by 7 bases, with 16 bases between the two germline ends. Germline-derived CDR1 and CDR2 are MNHEY and SVGAGI. CDR3 nucleotide sequence: TGTGCCAGCAGCGAGACGACTATACTCAACATTCAGTACTTC. This encodes CASSETTILNIQYF.

The chain recombines TRBV5-1 with TRBJ2-3; 8 bases map to TRBD2. J lost 4 bases, V lost 7 bases, and 5 bases had no gene match. The germline V gene encodes CDR1 SGHRS and CDR2 YFSETQ. The CDR3 consists of 13 residues. CDR3 loop: CASAREGSDTQYF. The CDR3 DNA reads as TGCGCCAGCGCTCGGGAGGGGTCAGATACGCAGTATTTT.

The chain recombines TRBV2 with TRBJ2-3, with 12 positions matching TRBD2. This CDR3 comprises 21 residues. Unmatched junction bases numbered 14, after V lost 0 bases and J lost 1 base. Per the germline V gene, CDR1 is SNHLY and CDR2 is FYNNEI. CDR3 nucleotide sequence: TGTGCCAGCAGTGAAGCGCTTCCGTTTGCTAGCGGGGGGGCGGGCACAGATACGCAGTATTTT. This codes for CASSEALPFASGGAGTDTQYF.

The CDR3 is CASSVRTSGRGDEQFF. DNA of the CDR3: TGCGCCAGCAGTGTTAGGACTAGCGGGAGGGGAGATGAGCAGTTCTTC. This sequence joins TRBV10-2 and TRBJ2-1; TRBD2 matches at 15 bases. This CDR3 has 16 amino acids. V was clipped by 4 bases and J by 8 bases; unmatched bases: 6. Per germline, CDR1 WSHSY and CDR2 SAAADI.

The V and J genes are TRBV28 and TRBJ2-7; D perhaps matches TRBD2 (6 bases). Trimming stripped 5 bases from V and 3 bases from J, with 17 bases between. CDR3 length: 15 amino acids. CDR1 and CDR2 from the germline V gene are MDHEN and SYDVKM. This chain's CDR3 is CASSPGGTTLYEQYV. The CDR3 DNA is TGTGCCAGCAGTCCGGGCGGGACGACGCTCTACGAGCAGTACGTC.

This chain joins TRBV4-2 and TRBJ2-3; no clear D gene. V was clipped by 0 bases and J by 6 bases, with 19 bases between them. Germline assignment: CDR1 LGHNA and CDR2 YNFKEQ. The CDR3 totals 17 residues. Written as DNA, the CDR3 is TGTGCCAGCAGCCAAGATTCGGCGGAACTTCGCCCCGATACGCAGTATTTT. It codes for CASSQDSAELRPDTQYF.

The chain uses TRBV28 and TRBJ2-7, with D possibly matching TRBD1 (7 bases). V shed 7 bases and J shed 2 bases, with 15 bases lying between them. This CDR3 spans 14 amino acids. Germline assignment: CDR1 MDHEN and CDR2 SYDVKM. CDR3 in DNA: TGTGCCAGCACCTGGAGGGGGCGTACCTACGAGCAGTACTTC. Its translation: CASTWRGRTYEQYF.

The chain combines TRBV7-2 with TRBJ1-4; the D is unclear. The CDR3 spans 16 residues. CDR1 is SGHTA and CDR2 is FQGNSA in the germline V gene. V lost 0 bases, J lost 5 bases, and 13 bases lay in between. CDR3 bases: TGTGCCAGCAGCTTAGCGCAGGCAGGCACCAATGAAAAACTGTTTTTT. It codes for CASSLAQAGTNEKLFF. The full variable domain, with the rest looked up from reference TRBV7-2 and TRBJ1-4, is GAGVSQSPSNKVTEKGKDVELRCDPISGHTALYWYRQSLGQGLEFLIYFQGNSAPDKSGLPSDRFSAERTGGSVSTLTIQRTQQEDSAVYLCASSLAQAGTNEKLFFGSGTQLSVL.

The gene calls are TRBV15 and TRBJ2-1; 13 bases agree with TRBD2. The CDR3 is 12 amino acids. Germline V gives CDR1 LNHNV, CDR2 YYDKDF (reference sequence). Trimming cost V 8 bases and J 12 bases; bases outside gene matches: 4. The CDR3 sequence is CATSGLAGAQFF. In nucleotides, the CDR3 is TGTGCCACCTCCGGACTAGCGGGGGCGCAGTTCTTC. The whole variable domain, filled in from reference TRBV15 and TRBJ2-1, reads DAMVIQNPRYQVTQFGKPVTLSCSQTLNHNVMYWYQQKSSQAPKLLFHYYDKDFNNEADTPDNFQSRRPNTSFCFLDIRSPGLGDTAMYLCATSGLAGAQFFGPGTRLTVL.

This chain uses TRBV11-3 with TRBJ2-7; tentatively, D is TRBD1 or TRBD2 (5 bases each). CDR1 and CDR2 (germline): SGHNT, YENEEA. This CDR3 region has 15 residues. Trimming cost V 0 bases and J 3 bases, with 12 bases left between them. The CDR3 reads CASSLDSGTIYEQYV. CDR3 sequence (DNA): TGTGCCAGCAGCTTAGACTCGGGGACCATCTACGAGCAGTACGTC.

This clone has a single count. The V gene is TRBV27, the J gene TRBJ1-2, with a possible D match to TRBD1 (5 bases). CDR3 length: 12 residues. Germline V gene data show CDR1 as MNHEY and CDR2 as SMNVEV (reference sequence). The V end was cut by 5 bases, the J end by 11 bases, with 15 bases between. The CDR3 spells CASSPPRGTYTF. In DNA form, the CDR3 reads TGTGCCAGCAGTCCACCCCGGGGGACTTACACCTTC.

The CDR3 here is CASRPPGPRTDTQYF. CDR3 DNA: TGTGCCAGCAGACCCCCCGGTCCAAGGACAGATACGCAGTATTTT. The V call is TRBV28, the J call TRBJ2-3; D gene uncertain. This CDR3 contains 15 residues. The V end was cut by 6 bases, the J end by 3 bases, with 16 bases between. The germline gives CDR1 MDHEN, CDR2 SYDVKM.

This clone has only a few counts. The rearrangement links TRBV2 to TRBJ1-1, with D maybe TRBD1 (6 bases). Germline V gives CDR1 SNHLY, CDR2 FYNNEI. V was shortened by 2 bases and J by 4 bases, with 11 bases between the two germline ends. The CDR3 sequence is 14 residues long. The DNA of the CDR3 is TGTGCCAGCAGTGAACCCGACAGGACCACTGAAGCTTTCTTT. Its protein product is CASSEPDRTTEAFF.

This chain uses TRBV6-1 with TRBJ2-7; 8 bases are a match to TRBD1. CDR3 length: 14 residues. Trimming removed 7 bases from V and 3 bases from J; junction bases left unmatched: 8. Germline values: CDR1 MNHNS, CDR2 SASEGT. CDR3 nucleotide sequence: TGTGCCAGCAAGATACGACAGGGGCTCTACGAGCAGTACTTC. This sequence encodes CASKIRQGLYEQYF.

This clone has only a few counts. V is TRBV2 and J is TRBJ2-1; no reliable D call. This CDR3 has 16 amino acids. Trimming pared 3 bases from V and 0 bases from J, leaving 12 bases between. Germline V gene data show CDR1 as SNHLY and CDR2 as FYNNEI. CDR3 in DNA: TGTGCCAGCAGTGAGACGGACCCGAGCTCCTACAATGAGCAGTTCTTC. Protein product: CASSETDPSSYNEQFF.

V usage is TRBV4-3 and J usage is TRBJ1-4, with a tentative D call TRBD1 (5 bases). Germline V gene data show CDR1 as LGHNA and CDR2 as YSLEER. This CDR3 has 13 amino acids. Trimming pared 5 bases from V and 6 bases from J, leaving 10 bases between. This chain's CDR3 is CASSRGEDEKLFF. The CDR3 DNA reads as TGCGCCAGCAGCAGGGGCGAGGATGAAAAACTGTTTTTT.

This clone was observed a handful of times. The chain links TRBV18 to TRBJ2-2; D is unclear. From germline, CDR1 is KGHSH and CDR2 LQKENI. This CDR3 spans 15 amino acids. V was trimmed by 3 bases and J by 2 bases, leaving 10 bases between them. The CDR3 nucleotides are TGTGCCAGCTCACCGAACCAATACAACACCGGGGAGCTGTTTTTT. Translation gives CASSPNQYNTGELFF.

A remark on this clone: Compared with germline, one end of the junction differs, possibly owing to a read error. V gene TRBV7-7 combines with J gene TRBJ2-3; D may match TRBD1 or TRBD2 (5 bases each). This CDR3 region has 15 residues. CDR1 SSHAT and CDR2 FNYEAQ come from the germline V gene (reference sequence). The CDR3 DNA is TGTGCTAGCAGCTTGGGGGAGTCGGGGACAGATACGCAGTATTTT. Translation: CASSLGESGTDTQYF.

This rearrangement joins TRBV11-2 to TRBJ2-2; TRBD2 aligns across 13 bases. Germline-derived CDR1 and CDR2 are SGHAT and FQNNGV. The CDR3 totals 16 residues. After removal of 1 base from V and 7 bases from J, the junction contained 3 bases not matched to a gene. CDR3 residues: CASSLAGLAGVGELFF. The CDR3, as DNA: TGTGCCAGCAGCTTAGCAGGACTAGCGGGAGTCGGGGAGCTGTTTTTT. Using reference TRBV11-2 and TRBJ2-2 for the parts outside the CDR3, the full variable domain is EAGVAQSPRYKIIEKRQSVAFWCNPISGHATLYWYQQILGQGPKLLIQFQNNGVVDDSQLPKDRFSAERLKGVDSTLKIQPAKLEDSAVYLCASSLAGLAGVGELFFGEGSRLTVL.

The rearrangement uses TRBV28 and TRBJ2-7, with 7 positions matching TRBD1. V lost 2 bases and J lost 4; bases outside the gene matches: 11. The CDR3 sequence is 16 residues long. Germline V gives CDR1 MDHEN, CDR2 SYDVKM. CDR3 protein: CASSLLGTVERYEQYF. The CDR3, as DNA: TGTGCCAGCAGTTTACTGGGGACAGTAGAAAGGTACGAGCAGTACTTC.